This T cell receptor beta chain was recorded in a study of cytomegalovirus exposure and HLA in healthy donors (dated by TCRdb to 2015 to 2018). Concerning the study at large: An earlier analysis of 587 of the donors reported about 250 Gb of sequence data and 117 million unique TCR beta sequences from 150 million to 200 million T cells. About 300 gigabases of sequencing data and around 90 million unique TCR sequences made up an early release that covered over 550 HLA-typed donors. Of the 300 to 500 genotyped donors, 81% were placed in the genetic ancestry cluster associated with self-reported Caucasian donors. The study aimed to test whether signatures of past pathogen exposure could be identified by cataloging public T cell receptors. The study used immunosequencing to profile the T cell repertoires of approximately 640 subjects and linked those repertoires to cytomegalovirus serostatus. In addition to the first cohort of 500 to 850 subjects, a separate validation cohort of around 110 different subjects was used. To predict cytomegalovirus infection status, the study combined high-throughput TCR immunosequencing, statistical association of individual TCRs with disease status, and machine learning. A later analysis re-examined previously published TCR beta repertoires from about 700 donors and added high-resolution HLA genotyping to investigate patterns of TCR occurrence. In the later analysis, no new phenotypic data were used to find candidate immune exposures; instead, reliance was placed on TCR beta sequences and their occurrence across donors. In an earlier analysis of over 550 of the donors, high-throughput TCR beta sequencing was used to judge whether each TCR beta V gene segment behaved as functional or pseudogenic. Alongside the repertoire data, information on donor age, sex, ethnicity and CMV serostatus was compiled. In a later genetic analysis, genome-wide SNP genotypes for about 65% of the roughly 670 donors were used, and that subset was treated as a discovery cohort. Every discovery cohort repertoire had been produced on one sequencing platform. Class I and class II HLA loci were covered by the typing at four-digit resolution. Typing coverage varied by locus: roughly 620-640 donors for A, B, C, DRB1 and DQB1; approximately 560 for DQA1; approximately 610 for DPA1; around 450 for DPB1. A few DR-DQ haplotypes were treated as single units for association and clustering because of strong linkage in the cohort. Among 398 genotyped donors of the cohort, an average of approximately 240,000 unique TCR beta nucleotide sequences was sequenced per donor, of which about 18% were non-productive. Points the paper makes about the study in general: Strong co-occurrence of HLA alleles, especially DR and DQ, made assigning TCR associations to individual alleles difficult. The classifier was reported to diagnose cytomegalovirus status with high specificity and sensitivity in both the original and validation cohorts. Across donors, most TCR sequences were observed very rarely, whereas some public TCRs were present in many individuals. Some IMGT-functional V segments, including TRBV6-2 and TRBV6-3, could not be told apart with the 87-base-pair reads, so those segments were excluded. Three of the identified cytomegalovirus-associated TCR beta chains were confirmed in vitro to be specific for cytomegalovirus antigens. Linkage disequilibrium might explain the correlated functional status among segregating V segments, but an unknown experimental factor could not be excluded. The study listed approximately 160 TCR beta chains as associated with cytomegalovirus. Most CMV-associated TCR beta chains appeared to be HLA-restricted in a later analysis, and the HLA associations seemed to be driven largely by CMV exposure. In a later analysis, HLA-associated TCR beta chains were found to be more clonally expanded and to have lower generation probabilities than equally common non-associated chains. In a later analysis, TCR association rates were found to vary across HLA loci, with the most associated TCRs seen for DRB1 alleles and the fewest for HLA-C alleles. The cohort was sequenced for TCR beta chains only, and without alpha or paired-chain data the features that could be detected were limited. In an earlier analysis of more than 450 of the donors, most TCR beta V segments were observed in productive rearrangements about 90% or about 30% of the time, broadly matching IMGT annotations. According to a later analysis, parvovirus B19, influenza, CMV and Epstein-Barr virus appeared linked to several top co-occurrence clusters. The authors suggested that the approach could potentially be extended to other disease states and immunological phenotypes. In a later analysis, some 17,000 TCR beta sequences were associated with specific HLA alleles at a false discovery rate of 0.05. Because HLA typing was unavailable for some donors at each locus, only the typed subset was used in association tests. The only immune exposure information available for the cohort was CMV serostatus. In a later genetic analysis, fewer N-insertions in productive TCRs were reported among donors in an Asian-associated ancestry cluster than the 666-donor mean. A further reported finding was that TCR beta sequences accurately predicted the HLA-A and HLA-B alleles for most subjects in the first cohort. A later genetic analysis associated a missense DCLRE1C variant with V-gene and J-gene trimming of TCR beta chains, and an independent cohort replicated the association. Because counts were too low, 15 to 20 rarely observed V segments, including chromosome 9 orphons, were excluded from the earlier analysis of 587 of the donors. The presence/absence analyses assumed that sequencing depth was roughly uniform across donors, and that assumption may not be true. A group of highly shared sequence variants was considered likely to be a technical artifact of the sequencing pipeline.

Libraries were constructed by the immunoSEQ multiplex PCR assay. For the multiplex PCR, a mixture combining 60 forward primers for TCR Vbeta segments and 13 reverse primers for TCR Jbeta segments was used. A multiplex PCR assay on genomic DNA amplified the CDR3 region of rearranged TCR beta genes. Amplified TCR beta libraries were sequenced as 87-base-pair reads on the Illumina HiSeq System. As for the authors' bioinformatics: Across the 500 to 850 repertoires, a later analysis counted roughly 84 million unique TCR beta chains, 9 million to 14 million of which were shared by at least two donors. Raw reads were error-corrected and collapsed into unique sequences by a nearest-neighbor algorithm in which closely related sequences were merged to remove PCR and sequencing errors. To assign V, D and J gene segments, CDR3 sequences were aligned to IMGT reference sequences. Each retained sequence needed at least a six-nucleotide match to both a V gene segment and a J gene segment. Rearrangements were classified as productive when the CDR3 lacked stop codons and remained in frame with V and J, and all other rearrangements were classified as non-productive. CDR3 was defined by IMGT convention, running from the second conserved V-encoded cysteine to the conserved J-encoded phenylalanine. The earlier analysis of about 530 of the donors excluded any sequence lacking an unambiguous match to a single V gene segment. An earlier analysis of 587 of the donors called V segments functional above 56.7% productive rearrangements and segregating when the between-donor standard deviation exceeded 5%. To diagnose cytomegalovirus status from the catalog of TCR beta chain sequences, a statistical classification framework was built. In a later analysis, TCR nucleotide sequences were compared against IMGT/GENE-DB human TR gene sequences so that V and J genes could be assigned. A later analysis assigned CDR3 sequences and most-parsimonious VDJ recombination scenarios with the TCRdist pipeline. In a later analysis, every TCR beta chain was defined by the combination of its CDR3 amino acid sequence and its V-gene family, and reads without a unique V-gene family were dropped. To address suspected cross-contamination and a sequencing artifact, a later analysis removed 450 to 700 highly shared, low-generation-probability nucleotide sequences. A later analysis calculated a clonal expansion index for each public chain from normalized within-repertoire ranks of inferred template counts. A later analysis computed generation probabilities with a VDJ recombination model fitted to out-of-frame rearrangements, and checked the results against IGoR. In a later analysis, hypergeometric tests were used to score TCR-TCR, TCR-HLA and TCR-CMV co-occurrence, with a repertoire-size bias correction applied to TCR pairs. To estimate false discovery rates, a later analysis permuted the HLA or CMV assignments 20 times. In a later analysis, co-occurring TCRs were grouped with DBSCAN, and TCRdist sequence similarity was added when clustering was performed within HLA-allele-positive subsets. Repertoires with fewer than 30,000 or more than 120,000 public chains, plus five repertoires with anomalous nucleotide sharing, were excluded from co-occurrence clustering. The immuneACCESS repertoire file appears here via TCRdb, limited to in-frame rearrangements. These files lack a portion of the clones; in checked studies, under half of the deficit traces to unresolved V genes, and the cause of the others is not known. For V, J and clone size, that table is used; D and trimming come from the DNA. For this sample there are about 130,000 clones; around two thirds appear just once. The ten largest clones represent approximately 2.9% of the sample.

Trimming takes 0 bases from V and 9 bases from J, and the germline ends sit 16 bases apart. Spanning cysteine to phenylalanine, the CDR3 consists of 16 amino acids. The retained sequence is limited to the CDR3, 48 bases, with the frame set at the first base. The germline V gene yields SGHRS for CDR1 and YFSETQ for CDR2. The cohort comprised approximately 700 healthy bone marrow donors. All cohort members were sampled while nominally healthy, although unrecorded immune exposures were likely present. Of the roughly 630 cohort members, about 270 had a positive CMV serostatus and about 350 had a negative one, while no CMV serostatus was recorded for the donor. Each donor provided a peripheral blood sample, and peripheral blood mononuclear cells were used for TCR beta sequencing. Genomic DNA extraction from the blood cell samples was performed with the Qiagen DNeasy Blood Extraction Kit. This clone turned up a few times. Its antigen remains unidentified. Base qualities are not provided; no much larger clone lies one nucleotide away.

Specimen: PBMCs. This chain is built from TRBV5-1 and TRBJ1-6; matching of 5 bases hints at TRBD1 as the D gene. The TCR originated in a human donor in good health. The DNA is TGCGCCAGCAGCTTGGGCCCCGCGGGACGGATTTCACCCCTCCACTTT. The encoded protein is CASSLGPAGRISPLHF. The full variable domain, completed from the reference TRBV5-1 and TRBJ1-6 proteins outside the CDR3, reads KAGVTQTPRYLIKTRGQQVTLSCSPISGHRSVSWYQQTPGQGLQFLFEYFSETQRNKGNFPGRFSGRQFSNSRSEMNVSTLELGDSALYLCASSLGPAGRISPLHFGNGTRLTVT.